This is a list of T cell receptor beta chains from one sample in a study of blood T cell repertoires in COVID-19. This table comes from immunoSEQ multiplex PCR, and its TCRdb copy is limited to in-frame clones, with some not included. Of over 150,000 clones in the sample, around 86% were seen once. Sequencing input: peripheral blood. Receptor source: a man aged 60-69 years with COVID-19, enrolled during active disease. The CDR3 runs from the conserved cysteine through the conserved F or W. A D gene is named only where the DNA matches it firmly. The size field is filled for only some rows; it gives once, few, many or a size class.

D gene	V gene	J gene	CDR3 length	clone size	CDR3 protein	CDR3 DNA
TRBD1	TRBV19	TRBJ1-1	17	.	CASRYRTGGSMNTEAFF	TGTGCCAGTAGATACCGGACAGGGGGCTCTATGAACACTGAAGCTTTCTTT
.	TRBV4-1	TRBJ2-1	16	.	CASSQASTGPYNEQFF	TGCGCCAGCAGCCAAGCTTCGACAGGACCCTACAATGAGCAGTTCTTC
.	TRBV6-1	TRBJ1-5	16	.	CASSEAVRGDNQPQHF	TGTGCCAGCAGTGAAGCGGTCAGGGGAGACAATCAGCCCCAGCATTTT
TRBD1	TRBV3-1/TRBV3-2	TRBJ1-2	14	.	CASSDRGKAYGYTF	TGTGCCAGCAGCGACAGGGGGAAGGCCTATGGCTACACCTTC
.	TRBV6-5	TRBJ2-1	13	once	CASCSRSYNEQFF	TGTGCCAGTTGTTCTCGCTCCTACAATGAGCAGTTCTTC
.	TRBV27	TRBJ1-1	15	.	CASSLFVGDYGEAFF	TGTGCCAGCAGTTTATTCGTTGGCGACTATGGGGAAGCTTTCTTT
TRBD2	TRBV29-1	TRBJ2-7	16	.	CSVEPRGGRASGEQYF	TGCAGCGTTGAACCACGGGGCGGGAGGGCCTCTGGCGAGCAGTACTTC
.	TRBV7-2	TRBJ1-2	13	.	CASSLRGWYGYTF	TGTGCCAGCAGCTTACGGGGGTGGTATGGCTACACCTTC
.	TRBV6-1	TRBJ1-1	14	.	CASSEPTGYTEAFF	TGTGCCAGCAGTGAGCCTACAGGGTACACTGAAGCTTTCTTT
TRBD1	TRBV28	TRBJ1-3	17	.	CASSLQTFRGRGNTIYF	TGTGCCAGCAGCCTCCAAACCTTCAGGGGGCGAGGAAACACCATATATTTT
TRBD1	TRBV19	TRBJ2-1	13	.	CASSSQGAWEQFF	TGTGCCAGTAGTTCACAGGGGGCCTGGGAGCAGTTCTTC
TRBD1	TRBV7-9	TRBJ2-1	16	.	CASSLVGQGPYNEQFF	TGTGCCAGCAGCTTAGTGGGACAGGGGCCCTACAATGAGCAGTTCTTC
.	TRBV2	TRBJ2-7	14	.	CASSLTTGAYEQYF	TGTGCCAGCAGTCTAACGACAGGCGCCTACGAGCAGTACTTC
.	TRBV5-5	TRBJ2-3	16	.	CASSFMSATSTDTQYF	TGTGCCAGCAGCTTTATGAGCGCAACCAGCACAGATACGCAGTATTTT